These T cell receptor beta chains were read from a single sample in a study of control samples from healthy donors and cancer patients. Clones were sequenced by immunoSEQ multiplex PCR, and TCRdb holds only the in-frame ones, with some missing. The sample shows about 160,000 clones, roughly 94% of them seen only once. Material for sequencing was PBMCs. All receptors derive from a man between 60 and 75 years old with colorectal cancer. Both conserved end residues are part of each CDR3. A D gene is named only where the DNA matches it firmly. Size is omitted from some rows. Given values are once, few, many or a class for expanded clones.

TGTGCCAGCAGCTTGGTAGGAGGGGGAAACACCATATATTTT CASSLVGGGNTIYF TRBJ1-3 . . TRBV5-4
TGTGCCAGTAGTATAACGCGGGGACAGGGAAACTTTGGAGGTGAAAAACTGTTTTTT CASSITRGQGNFGGEKLFF TRBJ1-4 . TRBD1 TRBV19
TGTGCCAGAAGCCCCGATAGCGGGGGGGCCCCGGAGACCCAGTACTTC CARSPDSGGAPETQYF TRBJ2-5 . TRBD2 TRBV5-3
TGTGCCACCAGCCCGGGACAGGGGGTCCACGAGCAGTACTTC CATSPGQGVHEQYF TRBJ2-7 . TRBD1 TRBV24-1
TGTGCCAGCAGCTTTAATAGTGGAAACACCATATATTTT CASSFNSGNTIYF TRBJ1-3 . . TRBV11-2
TGTGCCAGCAGTTTATTGGGGGTCTCCTACAATGAGCAGTTCTTC CASSLLGVSYNEQFF TRBJ2-1 . . TRBV27
TGTGCCAGCAGAATCGCGGACGCTCTGAATAATTCACCCCTCCACTTT CASRIADALNNSPLHF TRBJ1-6 . . TRBV28
TGTGCCAGCAGTGACCCATCCTTAGGGGGGGTTATGGGCGCCATATATTTT CASSDPSLGGVMGAIYF TRBJ1-3 . . TRBV6-1
TGTGCCAGTACCGGGGGACAGACGAACACTGAAGCTTTCTTT CASTGGQTNTEAFF TRBJ1-1 . TRBD1 TRBV19
TGTGCCAGCAGTGAAGGACTAGCGGGGACCGAGGGGGAGCAGTTCTTC CASSEGLAGTEGEQFF TRBJ2-1 few TRBD2 TRBV6-1
TGTGCCAGCAGCTCTCTAGCTAGCGGGGGGACGAGGACCCAGTACTTC CASSSLASGGTRTQYF TRBJ2-5 . TRBD2 TRBV5-5
TGTGCCAGCAGTGTTAAGAGGACCACTGAAGCTTTCTTT CASSVKRTTEAFF TRBJ1-1 once . TRBV2
TGCGCCAGCAGCCCGTGGACAGGTCGGGAGACCCAGTACTTC CASSPWTGRETQYF TRBJ2-5 . TRBD1 TRBV5-1
TGTGCCAGCAGTCCATGGGACAATTCCTACGAGCAGTACTTC CASSPWDNSYEQYF TRBJ2-7 . . TRBV27
TGTGCCAGCAGCTTGGCACTCGCCTACGAGCAGTACTTC CASSLALAYEQYF TRBJ2-7 . . TRBV11-2
TGCGCCAGCAGCCAAGAGGCCGGTACGCCCCATAACATTCAGTACTTC CASSQEAGTPHNIQYF TRBJ2-4 . . TRBV4-1
TGCGCCAGCAGCTTGCAGGGCTCTGCCCCAGCGACTGAAGCTTTCTTT CASSLQGSAPATEAFF TRBJ1-1 . . TRBV5-1
TGTGCCAGCAGCTCAGGCCAGCGGGGGAGGAATGAGCAGTTCTTC CASSSGQRGRNEQFF TRBJ2-1 . TRBD2 TRBV7-9
TGTGCCATCAGTGAGTCGCAGCAACTGCCCTATGGCTACACCTTC CAISESQQLPYGYTF TRBJ1-2 . . TRBV10-3
TGTGCCAGCAGCTTCCAGGGGGACACAGATACGCAGTATTTT CASSFQGDTDTQYF TRBJ2-3 . TRBD1 TRBV7-2
TGCGCCAGCAGCCCCCCAAACACTGAAGCTTTCTTT CASSPPNTEAFF TRBJ1-1 . . TRBV5-1
TGTGCCAGCAGGACCGCGGGGGCTCATTCACCCCTCCACTTT CASRTAGAHSPLHF TRBJ1-6 . . TRBV6-6
TGTGCCAGCAGTCCCGTCGACAGGTCGTACGAGCAGTACTTC CASSPVDRSYEQYF TRBJ2-7 . . TRBV3-1/TRBV3-2
TGCGCCAGCAGCCAAGAGTCGGAGGCTAGCGGGGGGGGTTGGAAGACCCAGTACTTC CASSQESEASGGGWKTQYF TRBJ2-5 . TRBD2 TRBV4-1
TGTGCCAGCAGCTTCCGGACTAGCGGGGGGAGAAATGAGCAGTTCTTC CASSFRTSGGRNEQFF TRBJ2-1 . TRBD2 TRBV5-6
TGTGCCAGCTCTAGGGGCGGGAGCTCCTACGAGCAGTACTTC CASSRGGSSYEQYF TRBJ2-7 . TRBD2 TRBV18
TGTGCCAGCCGCCGGGCAGGACCGAGATTCACCGGGGAGCTGTTTTTT CASRRAGPRFTGELFF TRBJ2-2 . . TRBV6-2/TRBV6-3
TGTGCCAGCAGCTTAGGTCAGGGGGTTGAAAAACTGTTTTTT CASSLGQGVEKLFF TRBJ1-4 . TRBD1 TRBV5-8
TGTGCCAGCAGCTTAGCGGAGACCCAGTACTTC CASSLAETQYF TRBJ2-5 . . TRBV5-6
TGTGCCAGCAGCGAGGGACCCAAGGATGAAAAACTGTTTTTT CASSEGPKDEKLFF TRBJ1-4 . . TRBV9
TGTGCCAGTAGTATAAGGGGAGGAGATACGCAGTATTTT CASSIRGGDTQYF TRBJ2-3 . . TRBV19
TGTGCCAGCAGTGAGGGCTTTACAAGGAACACTGAAGCTTTCTTT CASSEGFTRNTEAFF TRBJ1-1 . . TRBV6-1
TGTGCCAGCAGCTGGACTAGCGGGGGCACAGATACGCAGTATTTT CASSWTSGGTDTQYF TRBJ2-3 . TRBD2 TRBV5-4
TGTGCCAGCAGCTTAGTATCAGGGGCAGAGACCCAGTACTTC CASSLVSGAETQYF TRBJ2-5 . . TRBV7-9
TGTGCCAGCAGCCGTTATCAGGGTGGGCCCTACGAGCAGTACTTC CASSRYQGGPYEQYF TRBJ2-7 . . TRBV7-9
TGTGCCAGCAGCGGGACAGGCTATGGCTACACCTTC CASSGTGYGYTF TRBJ1-2 . TRBD1 TRBV6-5
TGTGCCAGCAGCCAAGGGGAGAACACTGAAGCTTTCTTT CASSQGENTEAFF TRBJ1-1 . . TRBV11-3
TGTGCCAGCAGTTACAATGGGAGGGAAAACACCATATATTTT CASSYNGRENTIYF TRBJ1-3 . . TRBV6-5
TGCAGTGCTAGACTGGAGACCCAGTACTTC CSARLETQYF TRBJ2-5 . . TRBV20-1
TGTGCCAGCAGCTTATCCAGGGACCAAGAGACCCAGTACTTC CASSLSRDQETQYF TRBJ2-5 . . TRBV5-4
TGTGCCAGCAGTGAATCCCTGAACTTGAACACTGAAGCTTTCTTT CASSESLNLNTEAFF TRBJ1-1 . . TRBV2
TGTGCCACCAGTGATCTGGACAGTAACTATGGCTACACCTTC CATSDLDSNYGYTF TRBJ1-2 . . TRBV24-1
TGTGCCAGCAGTAGCCAGGGAACCGGGGAGCTGTTTTTT CASSSQGTGELFF TRBJ2-2 . . TRBV27
TGTGCCAGCAGTCCACCACAGGACTATAAGCAGTACTTC CASSPPQDYKQYF TRBJ2-7 once . TRBV27
TGTGCCAGCAGCGGCCCGGACGGCGAACTCTCCTACGAGCAGTACTTC CASSGPDGELSYEQYF TRBJ2-7 . . TRBV5-6
TGTGCCAGCAGCGAGGATCGGACTAGCGGGGGGAACCCTCAAGAGACCCAGTACTTC CASSEDRTSGGNPQETQYF TRBJ2-5 . TRBD2 TRBV3-1/TRBV3-2
TGTGCCAGCAGTATGGGGTGGTCTGGAAACACCATATATTTT CASSMGWSGNTIYF TRBJ1-3 . . TRBV6-5
TGCGCCAGCAGCTTGGGACAGGAAGCCTACGAGCAGTACTTC CASSLGQEAYEQYF TRBJ2-7 . . TRBV5-1
TGTGCCAGCAGCTCAGGGACTACTCAAGAGACCCAGTACTTC CASSSGTTQETQYF TRBJ2-5 . TRBD2 TRBV7-7
TGTGCCACCAGTGATGGGCCCTATAGCGGGGGGCCCCAAGAGACCCAGTACTTC CATSDGPYSGGPQETQYF TRBJ2-5 . TRBD2 TRBV24-1
TGTGCCAGCAGCCTTCGACAGGGCGGGGGGAACACTGAAGCTTTCTTT CASSLRQGGGNTEAFF TRBJ1-1 few TRBD1 TRBV3-1/TRBV3-2
TGTGCCAGCAGTGACAGGGGCGCCGGCAAAAACATTCAGTACTTC CASSDRGAGKNIQYF TRBJ2-4 . TRBD1 TRBV27
TGTGCCTGGAGTTCGGTCCTCCGGGGGCTCGGAAACACCATATATTTT CAWSSVLRGLGNTIYF TRBJ1-3 . . TRBV30